These T cell receptor beta chains were read from a single sample in a study of blood T cell repertoires in COVID-19. TCRdb keeps only in-frame clones here, not all; method: immunoSEQ multiplex PCR. This sample yields tens of thousands of clones, of which roughly 89% are seen a single time; about 2.3% belongs to the top ten. The sequencing input was peripheral blood. The receptors here all came from a man in his fifties or sixties with acute or convalescent COVID-19. Each CDR3 is given with its conserved first and last residue. A D gene is named only where the DNA matches it firmly. Clone size appears in some rows only: once, few, many, or a class for an expanded clone.

size,D,J,V,CDR3,DNA
once,.,TRBJ2-7,TRBV3-1/TRBV3-2,CASSPDVSSYEQYF,TGTGCCAGCAGCCCCGATGTGAGCTCCTACGAGCAGTACTTC
few,.,TRBJ2-7,TRBV11-2,CASSYGANFSYEQYF,TGTGCCAGCAGCTATGGGGCTAACTTTTCCTACGAGCAGTACTTC
once,.,TRBJ1-2,TRBV27,CASSPVPQGKGTYTF,TGTGCCAGCAGTCCGGTACCTCAGGGGAAAGGTACCTACACCTTC
.,TRBD1,TRBJ2-2,TRBV4-1,CASSQEGGQGGNTGELFF,TGCGCCAGCAGCCAAGAGGGCGGACAGGGGGGGAACACCGGGGAGCTGTTTTTT
.,TRBD1,TRBJ1-1,TRBV30,CAWSVTGTGGAEAFF,TGTGCCTGGAGTGTAACCGGGACAGGGGGTGCTGAAGCTTTCTTT
.,.,TRBJ2-1,TRBV7-2,CASSLRANEQFF,TGTGCCAGCAGCTTAAGAGCAAATGAGCAGTTCTTC
few,.,TRBJ1-2,TRBV6-2/TRBV6-3,CASSYSNRELIFYGYTF,TGTGCCAGCAGTTACTCGAACAGGGAATTAATTTTCTATGGCTACACCTTC
.,TRBD1,TRBJ2-5,TRBV3-1/TRBV3-2,CASNPGTGRQETQYF,TGTGCCAGCAACCCCGGGACAGGGCGACAAGAGACCCAGTACTTC
once,TRBD1,TRBJ1-6,TRBV6-1,CASSENRGPSPLHF,TGTGCCAGCAGTGAGAACAGGGGGCCTTCACCCCTCCACTTT
.,TRBD2,TRBJ2-3,TRBV29-1,CRSVGTSSDTQYF,TGCAGGTCTGTGGGGACTAGTTCAGATACGCAGTATTTT
.,TRBD1,TRBJ2-3,TRBV12-5,CASALGQFTDTQYF,TGTGCTAGTGCTTTGGGACAGTTCACAGATACGCAGTATTTT
.,TRBD2,TRBJ2-4,TRBV2,CASSRWTSGRDLNIQYF,TGTGCCAGCAGTCGTTGGACTAGCGGGAGGGACCTAAACATTCAGTACTTC
.,TRBD1,TRBJ2-2,TRBV4-3,CASSQNRGLGTGELFF,TGCGCCAGCAGCCAGAACAGGGGGTTAGGCACCGGGGAGCTGTTTTTT
.,TRBD2,TRBJ2-1,TRBV9,CASSPSPSSGGFNEQFF,TGTGCCAGCAGCCCTTCTCCCTCCAGCGGGGGTTTTAATGAGCAGTTCTTC
.,.,TRBJ2-5,TRBV2,CASTTGEAETQYF,TGTGCCAGCACTACAGGGGAGGCAGAGACCCAGTACTTC
.,.,TRBJ2-2,TRBV5-5,CASSSSGSPNTGELFF,TGTGCCAGCAGCTCCTCGGGGAGCCCGAACACCGGGGAGCTGTTTTTT
.,TRBD1,TRBJ1-2,TRBV27,CASGPAGQASRGYTF,TGTGCCAGCGGTCCCGCCGGACAGGCTTCGCGGGGCTACACCTTC
.,TRBD1,TRBJ2-1,TRBV7-9,CASSFRDSTVVEQFF,TGTGCCAGCAGCTTCCGGGACAGTACAGTGGTTGAGCAGTTCTTC
.,TRBD2,TRBJ2-1,TRBV6-5,CASSFGGRAMNEQFF,TGTGCCAGCAGTTTTGGCGGGAGGGCCATGAATGAGCAGTTCTTC
.,TRBD2,TRBJ2-2,TRBV19,CASTLAGGPGGTGELFF,TGTGCCAGTACACTAGCGGGAGGGCCCGGTGGCACCGGGGAGCTGTTTTTT
.,.,TRBJ1-2,TRBV30,CAWREVGVAGGYYGYTF,TGTGCCTGGAGGGAAGTGGGAGTAGCTGGAGGTTACTATGGCTACACCTTC
few,.,TRBJ1-2,TRBV28,CASTGTSFGYTF,TGTGCCAGCACCGGGACATCTTTTGGCTACACCTTC
once,TRBD2,TRBJ2-7,TRBV29-1,CSVATSGSYEQYF,TGCAGCGTTGCGACTAGCGGGAGTTACGAGCAGTACTTC
.,.,TRBJ2-7,TRBV3-1/TRBV3-2,CASSRGQSYEQYF,TGTGCCAGCAGCCGTGGACAGTCCTACGAGCAGTACTTC
.,TRBD2,TRBJ2-1,TRBV6-2/TRBV6-3,CASSYSGASGGTPSSYNEQFF,TGTGCCAGCAGTTACTCGGGGGCTAGCGGGGGGACACCGAGCTCCTACAATGAGCAGTTCTTC
.,.,TRBJ1-4,TRBV5-6,CASSLEGSRGIEKLFF,TGTGCCAGCAGCTTGGAAGGAAGTCGGGGAATAGAAAAACTGTTTTTT
.,TRBD1,TRBJ2-1,TRBV28,CASSFAGQGSDEQFF,TGTGCCAGCAGTTTTGCCGGACAGGGTAGCGATGAGCAGTTCTTC
once,.,TRBJ1-2,TRBV6-2/TRBV6-3,CASSYSRGPLNGYTF,TGTGCCAGCAGTTACTCCCGCGGCCCACTAAATGGCTACACCTTC
.,TRBD2,TRBJ2-1,TRBV2,CASSVSGGNNEQFF,TGTGCCAGCAGTGTTAGCGGGGGGAACAATGAGCAGTTCTTC
.,.,TRBJ2-7,TRBV19,CASSVDIFYEQYF,TGTGCCAGTAGTGTGGACATCTTCTACGAGCAGTACTTC
.,.,TRBJ1-2,TRBV3-1/TRBV3-2,CASSQVPGATYGYTF,TGTGCCAGCAGCCAAGTTCCAGGGGCGACCTATGGCTACACCTTC
.,TRBD1,TRBJ1-4,TRBV5-1,CASSFRTGETNEKLFF,TGCGCCAGCAGCTTTCGAACAGGGGAAACTAATGAAAAACTGTTTTTT
few,.,TRBJ1-5,TRBV12-3/TRBV12-4,CASGTLSNQPQHF,TGTGCCAGCGGCACCCTCAGCAATCAGCCCCAGCATTTT
.,TRBD2,TRBJ2-3,TRBV19,CASRPGTSGTDTQYF,TGTGCCAGTAGACCTGGGACTAGCGGCACAGATACGCAGTATTTT
.,TRBD1,TRBJ2-7,TRBV3-1/TRBV3-2,CASSYNRGQGSF,TGTGCCAGCAGTTATAATAGGGGACAGGGTAGTTTC
.,.,TRBJ1-1,TRBV28,CASSLLGEGNTEAFF,TGTGCCAGCAGTTTATTGGGGGAGGGGAACACTGAAGCTTTCTTT
.,.,TRBJ2-3,TRBV24-1,CATSDWREETDTQYF,TGTGCCACCAGTGATTGGAGGGAGGAGACAGATACGCAGTATTTT
.,.,TRBJ1-6,TRBV5-1,CASSLDRVYSPLHF,TGCGCCAGCAGCTTGGACAGGGTTTATTCACCCCTCCACTTT
.,TRBD2,TRBJ2-1,TRBV27,CASRGGASGSNYNEQFF,TGTGCCAGCAGAGGGGGGGCGAGCGGGAGTAACTACAATGAGCAGTTCTTC
.,TRBD2,TRBJ2-1,TRBV19,CASPPGTSGNWIYNEQFF,TGTGCCAGTCCCCCCGGGACTAGCGGGAATTGGATTTACAATGAGCAGTTCTTC
.,.,TRBJ1-2,TRBV5-1,CASSLYGMGRGSAF,TGCGCCAGCAGCTTGTACGGCATGGGACGGGGGTCCGCCTTC
.,.,TRBJ1-3,TRBV5-1,CASSGGNKGSGNTIYF,TGCGCCAGCAGTGGAGGGAATAAGGGGAGCGGAAACACCATATATTTT
.,.,TRBJ1-2,TRBV7-8,CASSPLTNYGYTF,TGTGCCAGCAGTCCACTTACTAACTATGGCTACACCTTC
.,TRBD2,TRBJ2-2,TRBV19,CASSIVTGGTGELFF,TGTGCCAGTAGTATAGTTACGGGGGGCACCGGGGAGCTGTTTTTT